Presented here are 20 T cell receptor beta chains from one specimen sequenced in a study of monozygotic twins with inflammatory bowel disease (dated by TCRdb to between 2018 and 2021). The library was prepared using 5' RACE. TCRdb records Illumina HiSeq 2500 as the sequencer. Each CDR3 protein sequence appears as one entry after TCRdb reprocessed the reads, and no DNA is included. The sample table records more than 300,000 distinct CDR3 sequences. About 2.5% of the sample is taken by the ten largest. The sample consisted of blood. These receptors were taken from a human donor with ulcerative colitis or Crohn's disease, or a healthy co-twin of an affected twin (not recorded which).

The CDR3 loop reads CASSLDPGSTDTQYF. The chain carries TRBV5-1 and TRBJ2-3; lacking DNA, the TRBD1 call made by TCRdb goes unchecked. There are 15 residues in the CDR3. Germline loops: CDR1 SGHRS, CDR2 YFSETQ.

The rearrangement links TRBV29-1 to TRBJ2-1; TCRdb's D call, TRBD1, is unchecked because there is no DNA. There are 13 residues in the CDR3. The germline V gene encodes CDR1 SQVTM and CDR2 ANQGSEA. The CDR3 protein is CSVPRQGGDEQFF.

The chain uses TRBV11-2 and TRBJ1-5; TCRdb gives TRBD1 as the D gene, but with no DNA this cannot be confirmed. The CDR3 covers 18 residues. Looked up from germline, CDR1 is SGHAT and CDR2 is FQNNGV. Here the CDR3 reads CASSLRGQGVYSNQPQHF.

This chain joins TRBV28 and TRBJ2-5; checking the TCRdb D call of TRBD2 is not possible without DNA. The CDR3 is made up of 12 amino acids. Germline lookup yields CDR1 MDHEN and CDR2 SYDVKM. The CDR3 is CASTGPAETQYF. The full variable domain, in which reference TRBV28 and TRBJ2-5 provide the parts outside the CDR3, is DVKVTQSSRYLVKRTGEKVFLECVQDMDHENMFWYRQDPGLGLRLIYFSYDVKMKEKGDIPEGYSVSREKKERFSLILESASTNQTSMYLCASTGPAETQYFGPGTRLLVL.

CDR3 sequence: CASSLLGSGGTDTQYF. The V and J genes are TRBV27 and TRBJ2-3; the TCRdb call, TRBD2, lacks DNA for checking. In germline, CDR1 is MNHEY, CDR2 SMNVEV (reference sequence). The CDR3 totals 16 residues.

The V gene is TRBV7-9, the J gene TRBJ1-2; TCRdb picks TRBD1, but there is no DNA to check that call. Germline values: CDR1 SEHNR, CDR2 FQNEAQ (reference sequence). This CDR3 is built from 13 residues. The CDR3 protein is CASSFLDRDGYTF.

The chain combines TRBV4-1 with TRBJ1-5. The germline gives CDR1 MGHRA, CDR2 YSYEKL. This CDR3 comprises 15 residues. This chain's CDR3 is CASSQVGMSNQPQHF.

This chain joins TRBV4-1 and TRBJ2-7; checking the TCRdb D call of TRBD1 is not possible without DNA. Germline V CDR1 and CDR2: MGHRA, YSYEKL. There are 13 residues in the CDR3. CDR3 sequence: CASSNHATVEQYF.

The CDR3: CASSPVSGLSYNSPLHF. This chain joins TRBV12-3 or TRBV12-4 and TRBJ1-6. This CDR3 is built from 17 residues.

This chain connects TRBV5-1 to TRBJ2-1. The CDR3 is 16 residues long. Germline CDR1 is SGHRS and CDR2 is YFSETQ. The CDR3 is CASSSHNKGSYNEQFF.

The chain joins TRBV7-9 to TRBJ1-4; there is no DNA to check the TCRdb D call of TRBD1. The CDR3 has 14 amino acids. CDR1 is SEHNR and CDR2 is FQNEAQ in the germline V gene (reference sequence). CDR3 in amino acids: CASSLRAGDEKLFF.

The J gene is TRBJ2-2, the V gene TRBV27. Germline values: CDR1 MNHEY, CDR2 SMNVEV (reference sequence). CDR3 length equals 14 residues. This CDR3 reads CASLGRANTGELFF.

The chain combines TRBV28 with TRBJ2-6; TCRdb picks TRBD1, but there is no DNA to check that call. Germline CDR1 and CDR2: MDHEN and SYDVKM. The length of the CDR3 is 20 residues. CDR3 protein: CASSSGRLEARYSGANVLTF.

This chain's CDR3 is CASGSTNLVGRDDNEQFF. The chain carries TRBV12-5 and TRBJ2-1; the D call from TCRdb, TRBD1, cannot be confirmed without DNA. The CDR3 is 18 residues long. Germline V CDR1 and CDR2: LGHNT, FRNRAP.

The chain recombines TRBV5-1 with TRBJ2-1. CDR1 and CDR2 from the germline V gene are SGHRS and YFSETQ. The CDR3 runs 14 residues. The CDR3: CASSLGAAYNEQFF.

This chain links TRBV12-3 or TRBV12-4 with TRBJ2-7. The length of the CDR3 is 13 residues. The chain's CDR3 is CASSLGSPYEQYF.

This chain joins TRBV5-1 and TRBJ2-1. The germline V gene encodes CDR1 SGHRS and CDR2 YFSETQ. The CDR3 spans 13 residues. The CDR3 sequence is CASSLEIRNEQFF.

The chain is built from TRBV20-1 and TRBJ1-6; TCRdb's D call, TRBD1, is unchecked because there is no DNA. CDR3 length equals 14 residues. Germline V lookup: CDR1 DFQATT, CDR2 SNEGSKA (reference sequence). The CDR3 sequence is CSARPGTYNSPLHF.

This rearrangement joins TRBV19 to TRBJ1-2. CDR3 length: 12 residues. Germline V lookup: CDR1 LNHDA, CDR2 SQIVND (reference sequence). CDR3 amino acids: CASSIVTYGYTF.

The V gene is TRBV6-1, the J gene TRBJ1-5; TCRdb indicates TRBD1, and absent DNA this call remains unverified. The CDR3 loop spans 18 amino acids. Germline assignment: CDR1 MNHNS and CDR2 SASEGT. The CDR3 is CASGTLRTGGDSNQPQHF.